This T cell receptor (beta chain) was found in a study of blood T cells in healthy people across ages. Study background: About one barcoded beta molecule per two T cells came from capture by template switching.

Study-level points and caveats: Roughly linear age-related decline in beta diversity appeared, significant by age around 40.

This clonotype has only a few counts. Its antigen is as yet unknown. Germline V CDR1 and CDR2: SNHLY, FYNNEI. Trimming removed 5 bases at V and 6 bases at J, with 9 bases between. CDR3 size: 12 residues. Through a sample-barcoded 5' primer and a J-beta primer mix, a second PCR was run for roughly 7 to 12 cycles. The template-switch adaptor was a 5' adaptor with 12 random nucleotides. It tagged each cDNA molecule. TCRdb reprocessed the 5' RACE reads via MiXCR and lists one record per CDR3 protein. Of 1.8 million or so distinct CDR3 sequences detected, around 40% appear once; the ten largest clones hold more than 20%.

The sequenced sample consisted of blood. The rearrangement links TRBV2 to TRBJ2-3, with a weak D call TRBD2 (6 bases). The sequence derives from a human donor in good health. CDR3 DNA: TGTGCCAGCAGTTATACTAGCGATACGCAGTATTTT. Translation gives CASSYTSDTQYF.